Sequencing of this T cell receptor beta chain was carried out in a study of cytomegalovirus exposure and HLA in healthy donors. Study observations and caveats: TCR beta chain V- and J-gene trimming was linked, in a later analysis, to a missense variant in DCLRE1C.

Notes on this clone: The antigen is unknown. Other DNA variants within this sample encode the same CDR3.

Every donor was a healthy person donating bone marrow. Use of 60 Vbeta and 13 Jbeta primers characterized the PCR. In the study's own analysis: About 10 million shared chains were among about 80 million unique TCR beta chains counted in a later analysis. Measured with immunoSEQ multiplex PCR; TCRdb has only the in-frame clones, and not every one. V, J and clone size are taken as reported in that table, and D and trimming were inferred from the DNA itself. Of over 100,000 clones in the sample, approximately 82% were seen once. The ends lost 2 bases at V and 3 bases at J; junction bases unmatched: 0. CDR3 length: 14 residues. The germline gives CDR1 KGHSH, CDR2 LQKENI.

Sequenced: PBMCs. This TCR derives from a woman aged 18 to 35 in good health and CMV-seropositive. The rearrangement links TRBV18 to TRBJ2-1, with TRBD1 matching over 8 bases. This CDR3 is CASSPGQGYNEQFF. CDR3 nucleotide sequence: TGTGCCAGCTCACCAGGACAGGGCTACAATGAGCAGTTCTTC. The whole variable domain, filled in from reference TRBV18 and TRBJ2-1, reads NAGVMQNPRHLVRRRGQEARLRCSPMKGHSHVYWYRQLPEEGLKFMVYLQKENIIDESGMPKERFSAEFPKEGPSILRIQQVVRGDSAAYFCASSPGQGYNEQFFGPGTRLTVL.